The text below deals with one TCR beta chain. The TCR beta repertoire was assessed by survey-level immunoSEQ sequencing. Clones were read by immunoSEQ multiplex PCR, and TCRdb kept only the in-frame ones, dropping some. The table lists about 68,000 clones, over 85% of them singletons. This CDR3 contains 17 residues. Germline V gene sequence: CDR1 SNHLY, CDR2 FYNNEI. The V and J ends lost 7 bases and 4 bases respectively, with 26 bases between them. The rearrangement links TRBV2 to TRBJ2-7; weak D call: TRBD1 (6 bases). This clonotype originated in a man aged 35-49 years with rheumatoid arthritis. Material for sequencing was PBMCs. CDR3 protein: CASNEGWSGRGMYEQYF. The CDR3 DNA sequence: TGTGCCAGCAACGAAGGATGGTCGGGCAGGGGTATGTACGAGCAGTACTTC.